Each of the 21 T cell receptor beta chains below was sequenced from the same sample in a study of T cells in Graves' hyperthyroidism and ophthalmopathy. The investigators amplified TCR beta CDR3 regions from RNA transcripts. An initial round of RT-PCR targeting the TCR CDR3 relied on the HTBI primer set. MiXCR was run by TCRdb on the multiplex PCR reads, yielding one entry per CDR3 protein. The table includes roughly 350,000 distinct CDR3 sequences, about 15% detected once. The sequenced material came from blood. These receptors were taken from a woman aged 25 to 39 with Graves' hyperthyroidism.

The chain uses TRBV29-1 and TRBJ2-7, with TRBD2 matching over 8 bases. The CDR3 sequence is 14 residues long. The J segment lost 5 bases and the V segment lost 1 base, leaving 7 bases of the junction unmatched. Germline assignment: CDR1 SQVTM and CDR2 ANQGSEA. The CDR3 nucleotides read TGCAGCGTTGAAGTCGGGACTAGTCGTGACGAGCAGTACTTC. Translated: CSVEVGTSRDEQYF.

This clonotype was detected ten times or more. J is TRBJ1-1 and V is TRBV10-3, with TRBD1 as a possible D gene (5 bases). The length of the CDR3 is 13 residues. In germline, CDR1 is ENHRY, CDR2 SYGVKD. V lost 4 bases and J 0 bases, leaving 6 bases between the germline ends. Here the CDR3 reads CAISGRVNTEAFF. In nucleotides, the CDR3 is TGTGCCATCAGTGGCAGGGTGAACACTGAAGCTTTCTTT.

This clonotype has at least ten counts. The V call is TRBV7-9, the J call TRBJ1-2; D not certain. The germline CDR1 and CDR2 sequences are SEHNR and FQNEAQ (reference sequence). Trimming pared 5 bases from V and 4 bases from J, leaving 17 bases between. The CDR3 spans 15 residues. Here the CDR3 reads CASSPSFGETYGYTF. CDR3 DNA: TGTGCCAGCAGCCCTTCCTTTGGGGAAACCTATGGCTACACCTTC.

This clonotype is classed as large. This chain joins TRBV6-1 and TRBJ2-1; D assignment may be TRBD1 or TRBD2 (5 bases each). Deletions cut 3 bases from V and 8 bases from J, with 14 bases between. The CDR3 is 14 residues long. The V gene's germline CDR1 is MNHNS and CDR2 SASEGT. The CDR3 sequence: CASSDGRGSDEQFF. In DNA, the CDR3 is TGTGCCAGCAGTGACGGACGGGGCTCCGATGAGCAGTTCTTC.

There are many counts of this clonotype. The chain joins TRBV19 to TRBJ2-1; D might be TRBD1 (5 bases). CDR1 is LNHDA and CDR2 is SQIVND in the germline V gene (reference sequence). The CDR3 has 15 amino acids. The V end was cut by 5 bases, the J end by 0 bases, with 11 bases between. CDR3 sequence (DNA): TGTGCCAGTAGTTGGACAACCGGCTCCTACAATGAGCAGTTCTTC. This codes for CASSWTTGSYNEQFF.

This clonotype was detected only a few times. CDR3 in DNA: TGTGCCAGCAGCTTTGATAGCCTGGGCTCAGATACGCAGTATTTT. It yields the protein CASSFDSLGSDTQYF. The V and J genes are TRBV7-2 and TRBJ2-3; D remains ambiguous. CDR1 and CDR2 from the germline V gene are SGHTA and FQGNSA. Trimming shortened V by 3 bases and J by 4 bases, and 14 bases separated the two germline ends. This CDR3 comprises 15 residues.

The sample holds many counts of this clonotype. V gene TRBV28 combines with J gene TRBJ2-2; D is unresolved. V lost 11 bases, J lost 7 bases, and 14 bases lay in between. The germline CDR1 and CDR2 sequences are MDHEN and SYDVKM. The length of the CDR3 is 12 residues. CDR3 sequence: CAAEAPFGELFF. The CDR3 bases are TGTGCCGCCGAGGCGCCATTCGGGGAGCTGTTTTTT.

The chain employs TRBV5-1 and TRBJ1-2; D ambiguous. Germline CDR1 reads SGHRS; CDR2 reads YFSETQ. Trimming left V 3 bases short and J 2 bases short, with 11 bases between. There are 14 residues in the CDR3. CDR3 DNA: TGCGCCAGCAGCTATTCGACGGGGAACTATGGCTACACCTTC. Translating gives CASSYSTGNYGYTF.

The table lists this clonotype with a few counts. This rearrangement joins TRBV24-1 to TRBJ2-1; D could derive from TRBD1 or TRBD2 (6 bases each). The CDR3 loop spans 15 amino acids. CDR1 is KGHDR and CDR2 is SFDVKD in the germline V gene. Trimming removed 9 bases from V and 7 bases from J, with 21 bases in between. The CDR3 region is CATEPPGALGNEQFF. The CDR3 coding sequence is TGTGCCACCGAACCTCCGGGGGCGCTTGGGAATGAGCAGTTCTTC.

This chain joins TRBV19 and TRBJ2-2; TRBD1 aligns across 10 bases. The CDR3 is made up of 15 amino acids. The V gene end was trimmed by 5 bases and the J gene end by 5 bases; junction bases not matched to a gene: 5. Germline CDR1 is LNHDA and CDR2 is SQIVND (reference sequence). The CDR3 bases are TGTGCCAGTAGTCGACAGGGGGCGCTTACCGGGGAGCTGTTTTTT. Translating it yields CASSRQGALTGELFF.

This clonotype was observed at least ten times. This chain links TRBV19 with TRBJ1-2; weak D call: TRBD1 (6 bases). The CDR3 is made up of 13 amino acids. Deletions cut 6 bases from V and 4 bases from J, with 12 bases between. Per the germline V gene, CDR1 is LNHDA and CDR2 is SQIVND (reference sequence). CDR3 bases: TGTGCCAGTAGCCTCGACAGGCTCTATGGCTACACCTTC. It translates to CASSLDRLYGYTF.

In its sample, this clonotype was seen many times. The chain links TRBV2 to TRBJ1-3; D remains unclear. The ends were cut back, 8 bases at V and 4 bases at J, with 12 bases in the middle. This CDR3 comprises 13 residues. Germline loops: CDR1 SNHLY, CDR2 FYNNEI. The CDR3 DNA reads TGTGCCAGCCGCCGGGATGGGGGAAACACCATATATTTT. Protein: CASRRDGGNTIYF.

The chain has TRBV7-9 and TRBJ2-5, with D perhaps given as TRBD1 or TRBD2 (5 bases each). V gave up 1 base and J gave up 5 bases, with 14 bases separating them. This CDR3 contains 15 residues. Looked up from germline, CDR1 is SEHNR and CDR2 is FQNEAQ (reference sequence). The CDR3 protein is CASSLGGSSRETQYF. The CDR3 nucleotides are TGTGCCAGCAGCTTAGGGGGGAGTAGTCGGGAGACCCAGTACTTC.

This clonotype was seen many times. This chain links TRBV19 with TRBJ2-3; weak D call: TRBD2 (6 bases). This CDR3 contains 16 residues. Germline V lookup: CDR1 LNHDA, CDR2 SQIVND (reference sequence). Trimming removed 6 bases at V and 1 base at J, with 17 bases between. The CDR3 DNA follows: TGTGCCAGTAGCGGACCTCGGGGCGGGGGCACAGATACGCAGTATTTT. Translating it yields CASSGPRGGGTDTQYF.

CDR3 amino acids: CASSLPGGLYGYTF. The CDR3 bases are TGTGCCAGCAGCCTACCAGGGGGTCTCTATGGCTACACCTTC. This chain joins TRBV7-2 and TRBJ1-2, with TRBD1 matching over 7 bases. The junction had 7 bases not matched to a gene; V was cut back by 5 bases and J by 4 bases. This CDR3 contains 14 residues. Germline V gives CDR1 SGHTA, CDR2 FQGNSA.

Many counts were recorded for this clonotype. V usage is TRBV29-1 and J usage is TRBJ1-4, with D hard to call. Trimming took 7 bases from V and 7 from J, leaving 16 bases between them. The CDR3 runs 13 residues. Per the germline V gene, CDR1 is SQVTM and CDR2 is ANQGSEA. CDR3 region: CSAEADSGEKLFF. CDR3 bases: TGCAGCGCCGAAGCGGATAGTGGTGAAAAACTGTTTTTT.

This clonotype has just a few counts. The genes are TRBV6-2 or TRBV6-3 and TRBJ2-7; D gene ambiguous. The CDR3 length is 16 residues. The germline gives CDR1 MNHEY, CDR2 SVGEGT. Between the trimmed V and J ends, which lost 0 bases and 2 bases, there was a span of 14 bases. The CDR3 loop is CASSYSTQDQPYEQYF. For the CDR3, the DNA is TGTGCCAGCAGTTACTCGACGCAGGACCAACCCTACGAGCAGTACTTC.

The J gene is TRBJ2-7, the V gene TRBV30; 9 bases line up with TRBD1. Per the germline V gene, CDR1 is GTSNPN and CDR2 is SVGIG (reference sequence). Trimming removed 2 bases from V and 3 bases from J; junction bases left unmatched: 5. The CDR3 spans 14 residues. CDR3 sequence: CAWSSPGQGYEQYF. The CDR3 nucleotides read TGTGCCTGGAGTTCTCCGGGACAGGGCTACGAGCAGTACTTC.

This clonotype was found many times. This chain connects TRBV3-1 to TRBJ2-3; weak D call: TRBD1 (5 bases). Germline CDR1 LGHDT, CDR2 YNNKEL (reference sequence). This CDR3 is 11 amino acids long. The V end was cut by 11 bases, the J end by 5 bases, with 11 bases between. In nucleotides, the CDR3 is TGTGCCGGATCTACAGGAGATACGCAGTATTTT. Translated, it gives CAGSTGDTQYF.

This clonotype has a count of ten or more. V and J are TRBV27 and TRBJ1-5, with 8 bases matching TRBD1. The CDR3 has 17 amino acids. The junction had 9 bases not matched to a gene; V was cut back by 5 bases and J by 0 bases. Germline assignment: CDR1 MNHEY and CDR2 SMNVEV (reference sequence). As DNA, the CDR3 is TGTGCCAGCAGTGGACAGGGAGGACCCTATAGCAATCAGCCCCAGCATTTT. It translates to CASSGQGGPYSNQPQHF.

This clonotype was picked up many times. V usage is TRBV28 and J usage is TRBJ2-7; D unclear. Germline-derived CDR1 and CDR2 are MDHEN and SYDVKM. The V end lost 3 bases, the J end lost 6 bases, and 15 bases lay between the germline ends. The CDR3 has 14 amino acids. CDR3 amino acids: CASSFFVYSREQYF. The CDR3 coding sequence is TGTGCCAGCAGTTTTTTCGTATACAGTCGCGAGCAGTACTTC.